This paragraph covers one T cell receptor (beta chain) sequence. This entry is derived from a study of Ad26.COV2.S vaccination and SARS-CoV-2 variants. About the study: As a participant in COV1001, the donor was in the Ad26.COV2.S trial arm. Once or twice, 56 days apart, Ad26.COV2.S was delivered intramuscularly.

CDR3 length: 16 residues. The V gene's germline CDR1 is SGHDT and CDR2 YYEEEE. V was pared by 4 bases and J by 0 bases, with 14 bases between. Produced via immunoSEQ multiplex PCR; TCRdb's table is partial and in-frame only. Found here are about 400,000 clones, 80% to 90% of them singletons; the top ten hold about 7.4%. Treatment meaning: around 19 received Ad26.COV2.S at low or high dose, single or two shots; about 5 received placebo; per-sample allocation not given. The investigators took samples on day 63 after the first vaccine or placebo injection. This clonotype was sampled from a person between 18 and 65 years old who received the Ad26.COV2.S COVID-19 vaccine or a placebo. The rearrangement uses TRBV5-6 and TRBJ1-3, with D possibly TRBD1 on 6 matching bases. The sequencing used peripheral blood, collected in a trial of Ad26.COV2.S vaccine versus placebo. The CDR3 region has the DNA TGTGCCAGCAGCCCGATGGACAGTTCCTCTGGAAACACCATATATTTT. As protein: CASSPMDSSSGNTIYF.